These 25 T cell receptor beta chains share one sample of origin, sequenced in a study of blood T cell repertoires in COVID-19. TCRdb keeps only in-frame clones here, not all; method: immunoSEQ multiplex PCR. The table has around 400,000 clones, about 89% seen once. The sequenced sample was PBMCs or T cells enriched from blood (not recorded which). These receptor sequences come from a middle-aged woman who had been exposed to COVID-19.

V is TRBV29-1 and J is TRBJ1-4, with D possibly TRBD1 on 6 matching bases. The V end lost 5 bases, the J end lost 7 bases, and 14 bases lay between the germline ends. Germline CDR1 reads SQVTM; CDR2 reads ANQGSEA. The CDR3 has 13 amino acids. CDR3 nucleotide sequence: TGCAGCGTTCAAAGGGGGGGGGCTGAAAAACTGTTTTTT. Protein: CSVQRGGAEKLFF.

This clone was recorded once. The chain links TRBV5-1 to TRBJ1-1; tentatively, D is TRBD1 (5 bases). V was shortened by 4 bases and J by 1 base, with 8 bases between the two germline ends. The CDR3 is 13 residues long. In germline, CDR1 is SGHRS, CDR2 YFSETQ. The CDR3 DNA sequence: TGCGCCAGCAGCGGACACAGGAACACTGAAGCTTTCTTT. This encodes CASSGHRNTEAFF.

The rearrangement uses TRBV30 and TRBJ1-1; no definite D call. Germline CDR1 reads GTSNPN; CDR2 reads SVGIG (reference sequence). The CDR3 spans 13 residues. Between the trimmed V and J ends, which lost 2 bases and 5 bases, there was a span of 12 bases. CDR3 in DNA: TGTGCCTGGAGTACGCGGGGTTGGACTGAAGCTTTCTTT. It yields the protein CAWSTRGWTEAFF.

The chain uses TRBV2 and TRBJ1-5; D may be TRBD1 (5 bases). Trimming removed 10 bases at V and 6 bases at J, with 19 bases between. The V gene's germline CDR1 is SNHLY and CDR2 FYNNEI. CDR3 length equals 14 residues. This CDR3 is CATKIWGGTQPQHF. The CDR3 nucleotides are TGTGCCACCAAAATCTGGGGAGGGACTCAGCCCCAGCATTTT.

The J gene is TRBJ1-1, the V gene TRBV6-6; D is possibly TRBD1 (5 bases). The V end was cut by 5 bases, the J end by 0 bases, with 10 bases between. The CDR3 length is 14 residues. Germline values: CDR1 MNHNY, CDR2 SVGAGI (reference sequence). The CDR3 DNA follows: TGTGCCAGCAGTCTACAGGCGTTGAACACTGAAGCTTTCTTT. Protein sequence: CASSLQALNTEAFF.

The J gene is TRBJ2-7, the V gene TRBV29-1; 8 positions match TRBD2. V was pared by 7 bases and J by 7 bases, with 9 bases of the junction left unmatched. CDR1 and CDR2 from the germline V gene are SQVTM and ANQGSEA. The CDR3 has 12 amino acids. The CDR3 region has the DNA TGCAGCGCCGGGGGGGACGGGAAAGAGCAGTACTTC. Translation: CSAGGDGKEQYF.

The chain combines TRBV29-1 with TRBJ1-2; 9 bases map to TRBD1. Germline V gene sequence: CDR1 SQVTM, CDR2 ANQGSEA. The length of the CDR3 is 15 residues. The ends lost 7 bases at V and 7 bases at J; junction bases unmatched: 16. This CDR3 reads CSALVKDRGLGGYTF. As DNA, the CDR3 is TGCAGCGCCCTGGTGAAGGACAGGGGTCTGGGTGGCTACACCTTC.

CDR3 nucleotides: TGTGCCACCAGCAGAGATGGGTCAGGGGCCTCTGGAAACACCATATATTTT. It is translated as CATSRDGSGASGNTIYF. The chain carries TRBV15 and TRBJ1-3, with D tentatively TRBD1 (6 bases). Deletions cut 0 bases from V and 0 bases from J, with 12 bases between. The CDR3 sequence is 17 residues long. The germline CDR1 and CDR2 sequences are LNHNV and YYDKDF (reference sequence). The full variable domain, with the rest looked up from reference TRBV15 and TRBJ1-3, is DAMVIQNPRYQVTQFGKPVTLSCSQTLNHNVMYWYQQKSSQAPKLLFHYYDKDFNNEADTPDNFQSRRPNTSFCFLDIRSPGLGDTAMYLCATSRDGSGASGNTIYFGEGSWLTVV.

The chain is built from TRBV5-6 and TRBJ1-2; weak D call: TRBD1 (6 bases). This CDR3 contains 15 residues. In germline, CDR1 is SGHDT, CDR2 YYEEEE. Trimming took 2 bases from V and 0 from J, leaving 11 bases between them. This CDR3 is CASSLQTGSNYGYTF. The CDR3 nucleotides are TGTGCCAGCAGCTTACAAACAGGGTCTAACTATGGCTACACCTTC.

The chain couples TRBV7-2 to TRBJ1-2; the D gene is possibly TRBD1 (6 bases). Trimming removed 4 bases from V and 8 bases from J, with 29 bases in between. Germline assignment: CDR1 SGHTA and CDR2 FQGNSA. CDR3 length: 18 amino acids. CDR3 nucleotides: TGTGCCAGCAGCTCTCCGGGGGGCAGTCCAGCCACCTATCGGGGCTACACCTTC. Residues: CASSSPGGSPATYRGYTF.

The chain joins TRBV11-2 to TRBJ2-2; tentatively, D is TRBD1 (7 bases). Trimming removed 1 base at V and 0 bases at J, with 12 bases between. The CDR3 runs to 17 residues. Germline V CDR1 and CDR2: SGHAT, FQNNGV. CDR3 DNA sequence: TGTGCCAGCAGCTTAGGGGCGGGACAGCCGAACACCGGGGAGCTGTTTTTT. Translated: CASSLGAGQPNTGELFF.

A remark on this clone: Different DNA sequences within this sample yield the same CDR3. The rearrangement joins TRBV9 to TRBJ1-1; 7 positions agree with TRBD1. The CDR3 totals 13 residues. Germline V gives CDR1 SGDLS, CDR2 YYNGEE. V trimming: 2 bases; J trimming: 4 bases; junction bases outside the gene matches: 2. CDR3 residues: CASSVTGSTEAFF. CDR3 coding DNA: TGTGCCAGCAGCGTGACAGGGTCCACTGAAGCTTTCTTT.

CDR3 protein: CASSFDRVGNTQYF. In nucleotides, the CDR3 is TGTGCCAGCAGCTTCGACAGGGTAGGAAATACGCAGTATTTT. This chain connects TRBV7-3 to TRBJ2-3, with 7 nucleotides matching TRBD1. The CDR3 runs 14 residues. J was trimmed by 7 bases and V by 3 bases; bases with no gene match: 7. Germline V gives CDR1 SGHTA, CDR2 FQGTGA.

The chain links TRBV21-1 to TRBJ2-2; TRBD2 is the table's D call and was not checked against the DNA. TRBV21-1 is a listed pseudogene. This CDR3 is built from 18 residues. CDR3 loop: CASSKGETGLPNTGELFF. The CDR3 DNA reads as TGTGCCAGCAGCAAAGGGGAAACGGGACTACCGAACACCGGGGAGCTGTTTTTT.

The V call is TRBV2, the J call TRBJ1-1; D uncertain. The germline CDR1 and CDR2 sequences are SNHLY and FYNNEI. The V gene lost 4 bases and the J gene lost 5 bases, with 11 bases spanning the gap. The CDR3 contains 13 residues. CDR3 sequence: CASSVGGRTEAFF. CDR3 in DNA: TGTGCCAGCAGTGTTGGAGGGCGGACTGAAGCTTTCTTT.

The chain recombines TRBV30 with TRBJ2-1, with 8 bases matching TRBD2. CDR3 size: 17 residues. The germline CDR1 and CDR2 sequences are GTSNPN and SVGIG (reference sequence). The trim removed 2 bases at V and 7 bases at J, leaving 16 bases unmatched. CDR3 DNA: TGTGCCTGGAGTCTTCCGTTAGGCGGGGGGTCTAATAATGAGCAGTTCTTC. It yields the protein CAWSLPLGGGSNNEQFF.

The CDR3 here is CASSFTSRNYGYTF. CDR3 nucleotide sequence: TGTGCCAGCAGCTTTACATCCAGGAACTATGGCTACACCTTC. The chain uses TRBV7-8 and TRBJ1-2; D uncertain. V was shortened by 3 bases and J by 2 bases, with 10 bases between the two germline ends. The CDR3 sequence is 14 residues long. Germline-derived CDR1 and CDR2 are SGHVS and FQNEAQ.

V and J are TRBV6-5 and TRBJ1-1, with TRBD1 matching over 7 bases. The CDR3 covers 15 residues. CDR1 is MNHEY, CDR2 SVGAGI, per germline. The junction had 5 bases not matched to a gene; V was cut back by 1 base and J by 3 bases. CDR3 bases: TGTGCCAGCAGTTACTTCGTCAGGGGGGACACTGAAGCTTTCTTT. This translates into CASSYFVRGDTEAFF.

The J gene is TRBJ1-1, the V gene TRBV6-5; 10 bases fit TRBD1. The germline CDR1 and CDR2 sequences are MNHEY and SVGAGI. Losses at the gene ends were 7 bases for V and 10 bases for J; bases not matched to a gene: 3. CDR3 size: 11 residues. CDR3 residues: CASIDRGRAFF. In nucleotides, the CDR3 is TGTGCCAGCATAGACAGGGGGCGAGCTTTCTTT.

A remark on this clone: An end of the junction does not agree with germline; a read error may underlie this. CDR3 DNA: TGTGCCAGCAGCCTAACCGGGACTAGCGCGAACACCGGGGAGCTGTTTTTT. This codes for CASSLTGTSANTGELFF. This chain connects TRBV7-3 to TRBJ2-2; 10 bases are a match to TRBD2. The germline CDR1 and CDR2 sequences are SGHTA and FQGTGA. CDR3 length: 17 residues.

The CDR3 reads CASRPDTRAFYEQYF. The CDR3 DNA follows: TGTGCCAGCAGGCCGGACACAAGGGCTTTCTACGAGCAGTACTTC. The V gene is TRBV5-4, the J gene TRBJ2-7, with TRBD1 as a possible D gene (5 bases). Trimming shortened V by 5 bases and J by 3 bases, and 18 bases separated the two germline ends. From germline, CDR1 is SGHNT and CDR2 YYREEE (reference sequence). The CDR3 consists of 15 residues.

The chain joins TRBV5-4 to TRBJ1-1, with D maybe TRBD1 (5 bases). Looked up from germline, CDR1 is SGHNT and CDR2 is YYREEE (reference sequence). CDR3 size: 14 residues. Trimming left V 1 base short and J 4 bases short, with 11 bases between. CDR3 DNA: TGTGCCAGCAGCTTGCGGGGGTTGGGCACTGAAGCTTTCTTT. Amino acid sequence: CASSLRGLGTEAFF.

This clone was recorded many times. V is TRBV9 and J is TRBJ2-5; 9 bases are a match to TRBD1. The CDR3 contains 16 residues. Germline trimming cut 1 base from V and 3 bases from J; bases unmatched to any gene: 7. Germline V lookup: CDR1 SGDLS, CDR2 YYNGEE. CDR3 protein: CASSVIGTGLKETQYF. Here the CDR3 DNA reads TGTGCCAGCAGCGTAATAGGGACAGGGTTAAAAGAGACCCAGTACTTC.

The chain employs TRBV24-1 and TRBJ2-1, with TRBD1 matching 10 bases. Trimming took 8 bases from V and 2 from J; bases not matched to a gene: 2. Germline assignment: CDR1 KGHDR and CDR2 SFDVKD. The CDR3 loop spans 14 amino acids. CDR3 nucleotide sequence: TGTGCCACCAAAGACAGGGGGCCCTACAATGAGCAGTTCTTC. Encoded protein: CATKDRGPYNEQFF.

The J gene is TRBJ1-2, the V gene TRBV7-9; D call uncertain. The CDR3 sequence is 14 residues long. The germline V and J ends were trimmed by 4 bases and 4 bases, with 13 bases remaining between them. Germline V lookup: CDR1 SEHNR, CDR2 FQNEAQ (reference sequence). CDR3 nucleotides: TGTGCCAGCAGCTGGGAGGGAGGCGGCTATGGCTACACCTTC. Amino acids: CASSWEGGGYGYTF.